This T cell receptor beta chain was obtained from a study of blood T cell repertoires in COVID-19 (dated by TCRdb to the early 2020s). Background for the entire study: Collaborator samples came from the United States, Italy and Spain and covered acute and convalescent phases of COVID-19. Where available, HLA class I and class II types were taken from metadata supplied by the sample provider and were not determined by assay-based typing. Samples came from the ongoing ImmuneRACE study (first 160 participants) plus 1,254 subjects from 6 global collaborators. The repertoires were made available in a free public database intended to serve as a resource for research on the immune response to SARS-CoV-2. The sample metadata nearly always contained a de-identified subject ID, COVID-19 status, age in years and sex. The dataset comprised deeply sampled blood TCRbeta repertoires from subjects exposed to, actively infected with, or recovered from COVID-19. The prospective study material was composed of cDNA or gDNA derived from T cells, B-cell-depleted T cells, or PBMCs. Here is what the overall study found, with its caveats: Clinical and demographic metadata were provided uncurated, with the amount varying by source and participant.

Each collaborating institution followed its own protocols to collect whole blood in K2EDTA tubes. For TCRbeta analysis, collaborators shipped samples as frozen whole blood, isolated PBMCs, or DNA extracted from either of those sample types. A word on this clone: Its antigen remains undetermined. No base-level quality is on record; no much larger clone is a single base apart.

TCRbeta CDR3 regions were amplified from genomic DNA by means of the immunoSEQ Assay, a bias-controlled multiplex PCR. The authors' analysis ran thus. The number of nucleated cells in each sample was estimated by amplification of reference gene primers within the assay. Sequence reads were collapsed and filtered to measure the absolute abundance of every unique TCRbeta CDR3 rearrangement. For each sample, productive Simpson clonality was calculated by taking the square root of Simpson's diversity index across productive rearrangements. TCRdb took over this immuneACCESS table, retaining in-frame rearrangements with V and J assigned. Such tables are incomplete; in checked studies, under half of the missing clones stem from an unresolved V gene, and the remainder is unexplained. V, J and clone size reflect that table, while D and trimming were determined from the DNA. Here the sample has 30,000 to 40,000 clones; roughly 80% occur a single time. Around 5% of the sample belongs to the ten largest clones.

The cysteine opens and the phenylalanine closes a CDR3 of 15 amino acids. Only the CDR3 part of the read is kept: 45 bases, read in frame from the first base. Reading the germline V gene (reference sequence) gives CDR1 LNHDA and CDR2 SQIVND. V is reduced by 10 bases and J by 6 bases, leaving a spacing of 22 bases between them. The V and J segments used are TRBV19 and TRBJ2-1; matching of 6 bases hints at TRBD2 as the D gene. The sequence came from a man aged 50-60 years with active COVID-19. What was sequenced was peripheral blood. At the DNA level, the sequence is TGTGCCACCTCACCTGGTGGCGGGATAGGCAATGAGCAGTTCTTC. The encoded protein is CATSPGGGIGNEQFF.